The rows below give T cell receptor beta chains drawn from one sample of a study of T cell changes during pregnancy in multiple sclerosis. Here immunoSEQ multiplex PCR was the method, and the copy in TCRdb shows in-frame clones only, minus some. In the table there are 70,000 or so clones, 85% to 95% of which are singletons. This sample comprised peripheral blood, obtained in the third trimester of pregnancy. Source of these receptors: a female donor in good health, enrolled as a control in a pregnancy study. The conserved cysteine and the conserved F or W are not part of the CDR3 here.

v_call cdr3_aa
TRBV19 ASTPGQGYSYEQY
TRBV13 ASRKRTSGHYNEQF
TRBV19 ASSTDRPYEQY
TRBV18 ASSHSAGVGTDTQY
TRBV21-1 ASSSRDRGLAF
TRBV4-1 ASSQDQPGRSYGYT
TRBV27 ASRGLAGGPSLF
TRBV10-3 AILPVLAGIYEQY
TRBV6-5 ASSYSRGGNTEAF
TRBV7-3 ASSLTLAGRTDTQY